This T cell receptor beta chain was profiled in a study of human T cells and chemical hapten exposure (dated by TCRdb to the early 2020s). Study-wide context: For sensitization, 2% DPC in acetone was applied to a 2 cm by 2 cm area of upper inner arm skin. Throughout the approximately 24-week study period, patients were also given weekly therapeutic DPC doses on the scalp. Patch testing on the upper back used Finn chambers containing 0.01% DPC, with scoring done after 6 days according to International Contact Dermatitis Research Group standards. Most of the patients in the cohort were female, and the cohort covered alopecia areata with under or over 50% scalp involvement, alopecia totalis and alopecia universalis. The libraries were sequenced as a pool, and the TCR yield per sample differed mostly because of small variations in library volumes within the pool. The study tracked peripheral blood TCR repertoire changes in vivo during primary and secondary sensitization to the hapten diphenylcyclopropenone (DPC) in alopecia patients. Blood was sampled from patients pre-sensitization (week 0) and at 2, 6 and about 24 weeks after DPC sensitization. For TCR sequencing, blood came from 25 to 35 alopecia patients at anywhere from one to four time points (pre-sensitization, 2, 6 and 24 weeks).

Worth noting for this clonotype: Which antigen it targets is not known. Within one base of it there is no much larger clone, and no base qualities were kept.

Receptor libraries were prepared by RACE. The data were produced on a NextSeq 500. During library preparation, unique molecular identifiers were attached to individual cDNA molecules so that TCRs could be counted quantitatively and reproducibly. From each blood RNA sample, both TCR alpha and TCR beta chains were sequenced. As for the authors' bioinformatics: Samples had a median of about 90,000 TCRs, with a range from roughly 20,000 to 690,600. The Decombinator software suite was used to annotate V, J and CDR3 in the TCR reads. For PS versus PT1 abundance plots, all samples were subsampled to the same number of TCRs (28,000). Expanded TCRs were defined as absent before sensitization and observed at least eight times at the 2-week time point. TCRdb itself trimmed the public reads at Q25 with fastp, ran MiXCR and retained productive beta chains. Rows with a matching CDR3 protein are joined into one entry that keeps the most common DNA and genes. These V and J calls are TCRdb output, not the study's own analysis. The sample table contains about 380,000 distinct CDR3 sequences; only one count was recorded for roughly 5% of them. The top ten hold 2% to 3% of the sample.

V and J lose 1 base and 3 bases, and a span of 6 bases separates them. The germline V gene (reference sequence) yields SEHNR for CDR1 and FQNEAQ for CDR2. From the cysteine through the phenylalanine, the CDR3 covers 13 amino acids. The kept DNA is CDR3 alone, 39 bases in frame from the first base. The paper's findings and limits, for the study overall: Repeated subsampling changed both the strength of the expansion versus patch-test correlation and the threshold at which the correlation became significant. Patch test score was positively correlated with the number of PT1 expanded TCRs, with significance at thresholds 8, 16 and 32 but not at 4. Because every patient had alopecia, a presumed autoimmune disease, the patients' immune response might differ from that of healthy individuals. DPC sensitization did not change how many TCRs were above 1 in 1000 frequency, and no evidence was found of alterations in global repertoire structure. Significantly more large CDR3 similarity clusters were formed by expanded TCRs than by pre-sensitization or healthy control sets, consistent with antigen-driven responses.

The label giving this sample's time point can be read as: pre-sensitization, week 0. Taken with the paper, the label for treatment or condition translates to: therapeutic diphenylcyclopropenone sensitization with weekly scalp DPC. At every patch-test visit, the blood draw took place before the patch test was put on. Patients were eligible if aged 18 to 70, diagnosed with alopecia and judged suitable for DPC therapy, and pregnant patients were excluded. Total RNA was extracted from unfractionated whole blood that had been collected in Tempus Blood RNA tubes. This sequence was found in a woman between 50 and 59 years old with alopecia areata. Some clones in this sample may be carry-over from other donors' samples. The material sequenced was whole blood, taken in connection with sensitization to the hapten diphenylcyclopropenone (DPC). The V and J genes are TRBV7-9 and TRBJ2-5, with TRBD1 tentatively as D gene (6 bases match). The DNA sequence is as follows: TGTGCCAGCAGCTTAGGGGACAAAGAGACCCAGTACTTC. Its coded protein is CASSLGDKETQYF.